The present T cell receptor (beta chain) was sequenced within a study of metastatic and nonmetastatic thyroid tumors. Background on the study: A comparison of repertoires was made across blood and tumor or nodule tissue from malignant and benign thyroid patients. Study-wide points: Compared with benign nodules, malignant thyroid tumors were reported to have significantly higher TCR beta diversity in both blood and tumor.

In this sample, this clone turned up a few times. Its antigen is as yet unknown. A much larger clone sits a single nucleotide away, making a read error possible. Thyroid surgery was performed in patients who had received no treatment beforehand. The V and J ends lost 6 bases and 6 bases respectively, with 15 bases between them. This CDR3 is 13 amino acids long. Germline V gene data show CDR1 as SQVTM and CDR2 as ANQGSEA. How the authors handled the data: Between-group CDR3 differences, defined by clinicopathological status, yielded a distant-metastasis classifier for papillary thyroid cancer. TCRdb re-called the PCR reads via MiXCR. Clone size and V and J calls follow TCRdb, not the original study. The sample gives around 45,000 clones, under 4% of which show up once; approximately 9.6% is in the top ten.

Sequenced: blood. The TCR sequence derives from a female donor with papillary thyroid cancer or a benign thyroid nodule (not recorded which). Some clones in this sample may be carry-over from other donors' samples. The V call is TRBV29-1, the J call TRBJ1-5; weak D call: TRBD1 (6 bases). CDR3 coding DNA: TGCAGCGTGGGGGTGGGGGGCAGTCAGCCCCAGCATTTT. Translated: CSVGVGGSQPQHF.